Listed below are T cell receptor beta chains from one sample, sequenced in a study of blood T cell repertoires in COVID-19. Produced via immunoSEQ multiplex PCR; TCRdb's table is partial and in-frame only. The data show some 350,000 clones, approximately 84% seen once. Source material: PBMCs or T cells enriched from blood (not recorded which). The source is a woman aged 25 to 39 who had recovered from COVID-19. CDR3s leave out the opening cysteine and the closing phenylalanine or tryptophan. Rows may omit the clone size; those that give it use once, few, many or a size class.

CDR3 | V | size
ASKPTGVNTEAF | TRBV5-6 | .
ASSPPSGRDNEQF | TRBV18 | once
ASSFRVRETQY | TRBV27 | .
ASSPRGQTMNTEAF | TRBV11-1 | .
ASRGTGGRTEAF | TRBV2 | .
ASSLRGLGNIQY | TRBV23-1 | .
ASSIYGGGGYNEQF | TRBV19 | .
SVAPGGAYNEQF | TRBV29-1 | .
ASSPRTGWDMVY | TRBV3-1/TRBV3-2 | .
ASSMGQGSLGKQPQH | TRBV19 | .
ATRPGLAASEQF | TRBV24-1 | .
ASSSTWTGATGELF | TRBV6-2/TRBV6-3 | once
ASSESGHSPLH | TRBV10-1 | .
ASSLKRVSLSETQY | TRBV7-8 | .
ASSPPLRGRHEQF | TRBV19 | .
ASSVGTSGIRNEQF | TRBV9 | few
ASEGAEETQY | TRBV28 | .
ASSLNMGAEEQY | TRBV7-2 | .
ATGGRVGYGYT | TRBV12-3/TRBV12-4 | .
ASSSVTGLSGNTIY | TRBV7-9 | .
ASSVVDGEDTEAF | TRBV9 | .
ASSLPGQRNEKLF | TRBV4-1 | .
ASSLALAGTYNEQF | TRBV7-2 | .
ASSLSPGVRIYEQY | TRBV27 | .
ASSDQMTSRYNEQF | TRBV6-4 | .
ASSLDSYEQY | TRBV6-5 | .
ASSITGSNQPQH | TRBV19 | .
SVEGGPVQSQY | TRBV29-1 | .
ASSLGGEGMNTEAF | TRBV7-8 | .
ASSPYMNTEAF | TRBV6-6 | once
ASSPPEGRDRNEQF | TRBV7-9 | .
ASRPGWRNTEAF | TRBV27 | .
ASSDGQYSGANVLT | TRBV25-1 | .
ASSRGYGYT | TRBV21-1 | .
ASSFETDIAKNIQY | TRBV7-8 | .
ASSSRDRPVPLH | TRBV28 | .
ATSRGRVSLGPQH | TRBV15 | .
ASSLNRGDYGYT | TRBV5-4 | .
ASSHVGQGASYT | TRBV3-1/TRBV3-2 | few
ASRGKAGFNNEQF | TRBV6-8 | few
ASIRPWDGGISGANVLT | TRBV2 | once
ASSSSGVGEQY | TRBV7-2 | .
ASSPRPTGNYGYT | TRBV7-2 | .
ASSSRGDPEAF | TRBV18 | .
ASTLPGQGYNEQF | TRBV28 | once